A single sample is the source of the 20 T cell receptor beta chains below, sequenced in a study of control samples from healthy donors and cancer patients. The assay was immunoSEQ multiplex PCR, and TCRdb's table has in-frame clones only and misses some. The sample yields under 150,000 clones, 70% to 90% seen once. The sequenced sample was blood. The receptors here all came from a man in his forties or fifties in good health.

The chain's CDR3 is CASSQGGNEQFF. In nucleotides, the CDR3 is TGTGCCAGCAGCCAAGGGGGGAATGAGCAGTTCTTC. The V call is TRBV11-3, the J call TRBJ2-1, with D perhaps assigned TRBD1 or TRBD2 (6 bases each). CDR3 length: 12 residues. Trimming stripped 5 bases from V and 7 bases from J, with 9 bases between. Germline lookup yields CDR1 SGHNT and CDR2 YENEEA.

This clone was picked up a small number of times. The DNA for the CDR3 is TGTGCCAGCAGCTTACGTCTAGCGGGGGGGCGAAACACAGATACGCAGTATTTT. Protein product: CASSLRLAGGRNTDTQYF. This chain connects TRBV7-2 to TRBJ2-3, with 12 bases fitting TRBD2. With V trimmed by 2 bases and J by 2 bases, 8 bases remained unmatched. The V gene's germline CDR1 is SGHTA and CDR2 FQGNSA. The CDR3 loop spans 18 amino acids.

This chain connects TRBV24-1 to TRBJ2-7, with D perhaps being TRBD1 or TRBD2 (6 bases each). Trimming took off 5 bases at V and 0 bases at J, with 16 bases between the two ends. This CDR3 has 16 residues. Germline V gives CDR1 KGHDR, CDR2 SFDVKD. DNA for the CDR3: TGTGCCACCAGTGCCCCAAAGGGGGGCAGCTCCTACGAGCAGTACTTC. Its translation is CATSAPKGGSSYEQYF.

The chain links TRBV19 to TRBJ2-1; tentative D call: TRBD1 (6 bases). The germline CDR1 and CDR2 sequences are LNHDA and SQIVND (reference sequence). V lost 6 bases, J lost 7 bases, and 16 bases lay in between. The CDR3 length is 14 residues. The CDR3 here is CASSSTGFYNEQFF. CDR3 bases: TGTGCCAGTAGCAGTACAGGGTTTTATAATGAGCAGTTCTTC.

The CDR3 DNA is TGTGCCAGCAGCTTGCCCGGGACAGCGGATTACGAGCAGTACTTC. It codes for CASSLPGTADYEQYF. The chain couples TRBV5-6 to TRBJ2-7; 7 nucleotides agree with TRBD1. The CDR3 is made up of 15 amino acids. V lost 1 base and J lost 4; bases outside the gene matches: 8. CDR1 SGHDT and CDR2 YYEEEE come from the germline V gene.

This sequence joins TRBV7-2 and TRBJ1-2; a weak D match, TRBD1 (6 bases). This CDR3 comprises 14 residues. The V gene's germline CDR1 is SGHTA and CDR2 FQGNSA. V lost 7 bases and J 6 bases, leaving 18 bases between the germline ends. The CDR3 protein is CASTRNTGSDGYTF. In DNA, the CDR3 is TGTGCCAGCACCCGAAACACAGGGTCTGATGGCTACACCTTC.

Ten or more counts support this clone. The chain has TRBV6-6 and TRBJ2-7, with 13 bases aligning to TRBD2. CDR1 and CDR2 (germline): MNHNY, SVGAGI (reference sequence). This CDR3 comprises 16 residues. J gave up 5 bases and V 3 bases, and 7 bases lay outside the gene matches. This CDR3 reads CASSYRLAGGPHEQYF. The CDR3 coding sequence is TGTGCCAGCAGTTATCGACTAGCGGGGGGCCCACACGAGCAGTACTTC.

The chain recombines TRBV30 with TRBJ1-2, with 7 bases identical to TRBD1. The CDR3 has 15 residues. Germline lookup yields CDR1 GTSNPN and CDR2 SVGIG (reference sequence). Trimming cost V 0 bases and J 5 bases; bases outside gene matches: 9. The CDR3 coding sequence is TGTGCCTGGAGTGTTGGAGGGGGCGAGAATTATGGCTACACCTTC. This gives the protein CAWSVGGGENYGYTF.

In DNA form, the CDR3 reads TGCAGCGTGGCAGGGCTCGGCACAGATACGCAGTATTTT. Protein: CSVAGLGTDTQYF. This rearrangement joins TRBV29-1 to TRBJ2-3, with D possibly matching TRBD1 (5 bases). Deletions cut 6 bases from V and 1 base from J, with 11 bases between. CDR1 SQVTM and CDR2 ANQGSEA come from the germline V gene. The length of the CDR3 is 13 residues.

The chain combines TRBV7-9 with TRBJ2-7; TRBD1 matches at 7 bases. After removal of 2 bases from V and 0 bases from J, the junction contained 7 bases not matched to a gene. There are 16 residues in the CDR3. Per germline, CDR1 SEHNR and CDR2 FQNEAQ (reference sequence). This CDR3 reads CASSLRGPPISYEQYF. In DNA, the CDR3 is TGTGCCAGCAGCTTAAGGGGGCCCCCGATCTCCTACGAGCAGTACTTC.

The J gene is TRBJ2-1, the V gene TRBV6-5; 7 bases line up with TRBD2. Germline CDR1 is MNHEY and CDR2 is SVGAGI. J gave up 7 bases and V 0 bases, and 3 bases lay outside the gene matches. This CDR3 spans 14 amino acids. CDR3 bases: TGTGCCAGCAGTTACTCCGGGACTATTAATGAGCAGTTCTTC. This translates into CASSYSGTINEQFF.

The chain couples TRBV2 to TRBJ1-1; D unresolved. This CDR3 is built from 14 residues. V lost 3 bases to trimming and J lost 6 bases, with 14 bases between them. Looked up from germline, CDR1 is SNHLY and CDR2 is FYNNEI. CDR3 amino acids: CASSEELRISEAFF. The CDR3 bases are TGTGCCAGCAGTGAGGAGTTACGGATATCTGAAGCTTTCTTT.

V is TRBV7-3 and J is TRBJ2-7; D gene ambiguous. Germline V gene sequence: CDR1 SGHTA, CDR2 FQGTGA. V was trimmed by 2 bases and J by 4 bases, leaving 12 bases between them. CDR3 size: 14 residues. The DNA of the CDR3 is TGTGCCAGCAGCTTATATGCCGGTGGATACGAGCAGTACTTC. Amino acid sequence: CASSLYAGGYEQYF.

The chain combines TRBV19 with TRBJ1-2; tentatively, D is TRBD1 (5 bases). This CDR3 spans 13 amino acids. The V gene lost 9 bases and the J gene lost 7 bases, with 18 bases spanning the gap. Germline V lookup: CDR1 LNHDA, CDR2 SQIVND (reference sequence). The CDR3, as DNA: TGTGCCAGCCGACTGGGGGGAAGAGGTGGCTACACCTTC. Protein product: CASRLGGRGGYTF.

This clone showed up just once. The chain employs TRBV6-5 and TRBJ2-5; possible D gene TRBD2, 6 bases. V lost 2 bases and J 5 bases, leaving 12 bases between the germline ends. Germline lookup yields CDR1 MNHEY and CDR2 SVGAGI. This CDR3 has 14 amino acids. The CDR3 DNA reads as TGTGCCAGCAGTTACAAAGGACTACGCGAGACCCAGTACTTC. It translates to CASSYKGLRETQYF.

The count of this clone is one. At the DNA level, this CDR3 is encoded by other sequences in the same sample as well. V is TRBV2 and J is TRBJ2-3, with 9 bases fitting TRBD2. Germline loops: CDR1 SNHLY, CDR2 FYNNEI. V shed 3 bases, J shed 1 base, and the junction held 2 bases outside the gene matches. CDR3 length: 15 amino acids. The CDR3 sequence is CASSEERGGTDTQYF. In DNA, the CDR3 is TGTGCCAGCAGTGAGGAGCGGGGGGGCACAGATACGCAGTATTTT.

V gene TRBV9 combines with J gene TRBJ1-1; D is unclear. The CDR3 contains 13 residues. Germline V gene lookup returns CDR1 SGDLS and CDR2 YYNGEE. V dropped 0 bases and J dropped 4 bases, with 7 bases sitting between them. In DNA, the CDR3 is TGTGCCAGCAGCGTAGCAACAGTCACTGAAGCTTTCTTT. It is translated as CASSVATVTEAFF.

The rearrangement links TRBV19 to TRBJ1-1; D is possibly TRBD1 (5 bases). CDR3 length equals 13 residues. Per the germline V gene, CDR1 is LNHDA and CDR2 is SQIVND (reference sequence). V lost 4 bases and J lost 4, with 10 bases in between. CDR3 residues: CASSRGRATEAFF. In nucleotides, the CDR3 is TGTGCCAGTAGTAGGGGCAGGGCCACTGAAGCTTTCTTT.

This chain links TRBV3-1 (or the pseudogene TRBV3-2) with TRBJ1-1; TRBD1 aligns across 7 bases. Unmatched junction bases numbered 4, after V lost 3 bases and J lost 0 bases. In germline, CDR1 is LGHDT, CDR2 YNNKEL (reference sequence). The CDR3 contains 15 residues. CDR3 nucleotides: TGTGCCAGCAGCCAGTTTAGGGGGCTGAACACTGAAGCTTTCTTT. Protein sequence: CASSQFRGLNTEAFF.

The CDR3 loop is CASSRTSATDTQYF. CDR3 DNA sequence: TGTGCCAGCAGTCGGACTAGCGCCACAGATACGCAGTATTTT. The chain employs TRBV6-4 and TRBJ2-3; 9 bases match TRBD2. Germline lookup yields CDR1 MRHNA and CDR2 SNTAGT. The CDR3 consists of 14 residues. With 5 bases clipped from V and 2 bases from J, the junction kept 2 bases outside the gene matches.